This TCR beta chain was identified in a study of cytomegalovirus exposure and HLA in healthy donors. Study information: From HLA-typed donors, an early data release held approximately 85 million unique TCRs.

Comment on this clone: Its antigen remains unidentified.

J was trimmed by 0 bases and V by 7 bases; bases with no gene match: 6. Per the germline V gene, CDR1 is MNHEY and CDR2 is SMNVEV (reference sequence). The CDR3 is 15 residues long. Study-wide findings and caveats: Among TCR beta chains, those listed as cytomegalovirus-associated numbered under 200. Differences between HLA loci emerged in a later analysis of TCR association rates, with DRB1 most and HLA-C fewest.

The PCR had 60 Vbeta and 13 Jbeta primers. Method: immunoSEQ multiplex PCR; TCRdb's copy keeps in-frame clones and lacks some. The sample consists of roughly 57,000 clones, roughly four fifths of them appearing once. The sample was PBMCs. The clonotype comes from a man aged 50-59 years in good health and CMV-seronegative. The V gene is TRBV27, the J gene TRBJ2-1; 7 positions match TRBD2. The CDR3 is CASKYRDYSYNEQFF. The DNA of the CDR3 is TGTGCCAGCAAGTACCGGGACTACTCCTACAATGAGCAGTTCTTC.